What follows are 18 T cell receptor beta chains derived from one specimen sequenced in a study of CD8+ T cells in alopecia areata. Sequencing templates came from extracted RNA that was reverse transcribed into cDNA. Profiling relied on immunoSEQ multiplex PCR, and the TCRdb table lists in-frame clones only, not all of them. The sample lists about 190,000 clones, 59% seen once, with roughly 14% in the top ten. The sequences come from CD4+ T cells sorted from blood, collected at week 0. The source is a human donor with alopecia areata.

The chain recombines TRBV7-2 with TRBJ1-6; no definite D call. Trimming cost V 1 base and J 3 bases, with 7 bases left between them. CDR1 is SGHTA and CDR2 is FQGNSA in the germline V gene. This CDR3 spans 15 amino acids. CDR3: CASSLGPGYNSPLHF. The CDR3, as DNA: TGTGCCAGCAGCTTAGGACCGGGCTATAATTCACCCCTCCACTTT.

The chain carries TRBV5-4 and TRBJ2-3; 11 bases are a match to TRBD1. Trimming removed 5 bases from V and 1 base from J; junction bases left unmatched: 3. Germline loops: CDR1 SGHNT, CDR2 YYREEE (reference sequence). This CDR3 comprises 15 residues. The CDR3, as DNA: TGTGCCAGCAGACGGACAGGGGGCGGCACAGATACGCAGTATTTT. Protein: CASRRTGGGTDTQYF. The full variable domain, in which reference TRBV5-4 and TRBJ2-3 provide the parts outside the CDR3, is ETGVTQSPTHLIKTRGQQVTLRCSSQSGHNTVSWYQQALGQGPQFIFQYYREEENGRGNFPPRFSGLQFPNYSSELNVNALELDDSALYLCASRRTGGGTDTQYFGPGTRLTVL.

The chain uses TRBV5-4 and TRBJ1-2, with TRBD1 matching over 7 bases. V lost 4 bases, J lost 0 bases, and 12 bases stayed unmatched. Germline assignment: CDR1 SGHNT and CDR2 YYREEE (reference sequence). This CDR3 comprises 17 residues. CDR3 region: CASSPGTANRANYGYTF. The CDR3 DNA reads as TGTGCCAGCAGCCCAGGGACAGCGAATCGAGCTAACTATGGCTACACCTTC.

The chain uses TRBV6-5 and TRBJ1-1, with 7 bases identical to TRBD1. CDR1 is MNHEY and CDR2 is SVGAGI in the germline V gene. V trimming: 4 bases; J trimming: 3 bases; junction bases outside the gene matches: 5. There are 14 residues in the CDR3. CDR3 sequence reads: CASSSLQGYTEAFF. In DNA, the CDR3 is TGTGCCAGCAGTTCGCTACAGGGGTACACTGAAGCTTTCTTT.

The rearrangement links TRBV7-9 to TRBJ2-1; possible D gene TRBD2, 6 bases. The CDR3 length is 13 residues. With 3 bases removed from V and 6 bases from J, the gap between germline ends came to 9 bases. Per germline, CDR1 SEHNR and CDR2 FQNEAQ (reference sequence). The CDR3 is CASSFGAGNEQFF. The CDR3 DNA reads TGTGCCAGCAGCTTTGGAGCGGGCAATGAGCAGTTCTTC.

A word on this clone: Different DNA sequences within this sample yield the same CDR3. V gene TRBV25-1 combines with J gene TRBJ2-7; D is uncertain. V was pared by 6 bases and J by 4 bases, with 7 bases between. The germline CDR1 and CDR2 sequences are MGHDK and SYGVNS. The length of the CDR3 is 11 residues. The CDR3 loop reads CASSLFYEQYF. Here the CDR3 DNA reads TGTGCCAGCAGCCTATTTTACGAGCAGTACTTC.

This chain uses TRBV29-1 with TRBJ2-2; D is tentatively TRBD1 or TRBD2 (5 bases each). The germline gives CDR1 SQVTM, CDR2 ANQGSEA. This CDR3 spans 16 amino acids. V was shortened by 3 bases and J by 1 base, with 15 bases between the two germline ends. CDR3 in DNA: TGCAGCGTTGAGGGTGCTCGTGGGGGGAACACCGGGGAGCTGTTTTTT. It encodes CSVEGARGGNTGELFF.

The sample holds a few counts of this clone. V usage is TRBV5-6 and J usage is TRBJ1-5, with D possibly being TRBD1 (5 bases). Per the germline V gene, CDR1 is SGHDT and CDR2 is YYEEEE. The CDR3 sequence is 15 residues long. The germline V and J ends were trimmed by 2 bases and 5 bases, with 14 bases remaining between them. CDR3 protein: CASSFQGGRDQPQHF. CDR3 in DNA: TGTGCCAGCAGCTTTCAGGGAGGGAGGGATCAGCCCCAGCATTTT. Combining the CDR3 with reference TRBV5-6 and TRBJ1-5 gives the whole variable domain DAGVTQSPTHLIKTRGQQVTLRCSPKSGHDTVSWYQQALGQGPQFIFQYYEEEERQRGNFPDRFSGHQFPNYSSELNVNALLLGDSALYLCASSFQGGRDQPQHFGDGTRLSIL.

The V and J genes are TRBV30 and TRBJ2-3; D remains ambiguous. Trimming removed 4 bases at V and 2 bases at J, with 7 bases between. CDR1 and CDR2 from the germline V gene are GTSNPN and SVGIG (reference sequence). The CDR3 spans 12 residues. The CDR3 reads CAWKWNTDTQYF. The DNA of the CDR3 is TGTGCCTGGAAGTGGAACACAGATACGCAGTATTTT. Variable domain in full (rest from reference TRBV30 and TRBJ2-3): SQTIHQWPATLVQPVGSPLSLECTVEGTSNPNLYWYRQAAGRGLQLLFYSVGIGQISSEVPQNLSASRPQDRQFILSSKKLLLSDSGFYLCAWKWNTDTQYFGPGTRLTVL.

CDR3 in amino acids: CSSSGTLETQYF. For the CDR3, the DNA is TGCAGCTCCTCCGGGACTTTGGAGACCCAGTACTTC. The chain combines TRBV29-1 with TRBJ2-5; D is possibly TRBD2 (6 bases). The CDR3 has 12 amino acids. From germline, CDR1 is SQVTM and CDR2 ANQGSEA. Trimming took off 8 bases at V and 5 bases at J, with 15 bases between the two ends. Full variable domain (missing parts from reference TRBV29-1 and TRBJ2-5): SAVISQKPSRDICQRGTSLTIQCQVDSQVTMMFWYRQQPGQSLTLIATANQGSEATYESGFVIDKFPISRPNLTFSTLTVSNMSPEDSSIYLCSSSGTLETQYFGPGTRLLVL.

This clone has only one observation. The V call is TRBV15, the J call TRBJ2-3; a possible D gene is TRBD1 (5 bases). The germline V gene has CDR1 LNHNV and CDR2 YYDKDF (reference sequence). Trimming left V 0 bases short and J 2 bases short, with 6 bases between. The CDR3 contains 14 residues. CDR3 amino acids: CATSRDRDTDTQYF. In DNA, the CDR3 is TGTGCCACCAGCAGAGACAGGGACACAGATACGCAGTATTTT.

The rearrangement uses TRBV30 and TRBJ2-1, with 10 bases that match TRBD2. This CDR3 region has 14 residues. CDR1 GTSNPN and CDR2 SVGIG come from the germline V gene (reference sequence). With V trimmed by 3 bases and J by 7 bases, 6 bases remained unmatched. CDR3 in amino acids: CAWSKQLAGNEQFF. CDR3 bases: TGTGCCTGGAGCAAACAACTAGCGGGGAATGAGCAGTTCTTC.

Turning to this clone: A read error may account for a junction end that differs from germline. The V and J genes are TRBV4-1 and TRBJ1-5; D perhaps matches TRBD1 (5 bases). CDR3 length: 15 residues. Germline V gene lookup returns CDR1 MGHRA and CDR2 YSYEKL. CDR3: CASSKEGQIDQPQHF. The CDR3 DNA reads as TGCGCCAGCAGCAAAGAGGGGCAGATAGATCAGCCCCAGCATTTT.

V is TRBV6-1 and J is TRBJ1-2; TRBD1 matches 7 bases. The germline CDR1 and CDR2 sequences are MNHNS and SASEGT. The CDR3 loop spans 17 amino acids. V gave up 1 base and J gave up 5 bases; unmatched junction bases: 13. CDR3 in amino acids: CASSEEFSAGGLYGYTF. The CDR3, as DNA: TGTGCCAGCAGTGAAGAATTTTCCGCAGGGGGACTTTATGGCTACACCTTC.

The V and J genes are TRBV29-1 and TRBJ2-3; 7 nucleotides match TRBD1. V gave up 8 bases and J gave up 6 bases; unmatched junction bases: 11. This CDR3 has 13 residues. The germline V gene encodes CDR1 SQVTM and CDR2 ANQGSEA. The CDR3 DNA follows: TGCAGCTCTGCTGGCAGGGGGACGGATACGCAGTATTTT. Protein sequence: CSSAGRGTDTQYF.

This clone appeared a few times. The rearrangement joins TRBV27 to TRBJ1-5; 8 bases are a match to TRBD1. The trim removed 3 bases at V and 3 bases at J, leaving 4 bases unmatched. The germline V gene has CDR1 MNHEY and CDR2 SMNVEV (reference sequence). The CDR3 length is 15 residues. CDR3 in DNA: TGTGCCAGCAGTTTCGACAGGGGTAACAATCAGCCCCAGCATTTT. This translates into CASSFDRGNNQPQHF.

The chain recombines TRBV4-1 with TRBJ2-3, with D unclear. This CDR3 contains 16 residues. Trimming stripped 0 bases from V and 6 bases from J, with 16 bases between. Germline values: CDR1 MGHRA, CDR2 YSYEKL. In nucleotides, the CDR3 is TGCGCCAGCAGCCAAGAAAGACGGGTAGCAGCGGATACGCAGTATTTT. Protein product: CASSQERRVAADTQYF.

V is TRBV7-9 and J is TRBJ1-2; D remains unclear. The CDR3 contains 12 residues. The V gene's germline CDR1 is SEHNR and CDR2 FQNEAQ (reference sequence). Trimming took off 4 bases at V and 7 bases at J, with 10 bases between the two ends. The CDR3 spells CASSSGLVGYTF. The CDR3, as DNA: TGTGCCAGCAGCTCCGGATTAGTTGGCTACACCTTC.